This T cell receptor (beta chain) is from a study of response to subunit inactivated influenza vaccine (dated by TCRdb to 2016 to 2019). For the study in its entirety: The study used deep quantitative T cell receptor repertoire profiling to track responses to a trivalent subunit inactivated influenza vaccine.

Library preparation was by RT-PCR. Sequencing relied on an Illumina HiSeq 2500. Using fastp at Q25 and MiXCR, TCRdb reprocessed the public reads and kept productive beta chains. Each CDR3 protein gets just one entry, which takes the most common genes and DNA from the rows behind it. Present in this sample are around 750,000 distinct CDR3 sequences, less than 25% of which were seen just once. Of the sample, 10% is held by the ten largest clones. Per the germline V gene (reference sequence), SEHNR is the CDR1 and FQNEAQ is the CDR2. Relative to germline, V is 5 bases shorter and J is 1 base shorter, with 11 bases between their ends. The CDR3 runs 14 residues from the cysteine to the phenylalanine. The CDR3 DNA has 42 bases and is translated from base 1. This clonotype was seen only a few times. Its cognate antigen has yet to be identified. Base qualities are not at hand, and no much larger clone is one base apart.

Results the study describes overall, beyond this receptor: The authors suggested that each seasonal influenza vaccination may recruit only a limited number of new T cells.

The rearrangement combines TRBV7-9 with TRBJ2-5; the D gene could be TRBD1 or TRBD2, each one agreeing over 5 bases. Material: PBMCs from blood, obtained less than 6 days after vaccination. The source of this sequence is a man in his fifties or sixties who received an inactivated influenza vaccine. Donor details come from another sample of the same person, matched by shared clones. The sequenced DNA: TGTGCCAGCAGCCTCGGGGCTTTCCAAGAGACCCAGTACTTC. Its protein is CASSLGAFQETQYF.